The 11 T cell receptor beta chains presented below share a single source sample, sequenced in a study of PD-L1 blockade in urothelial cancer. The time point: pretreatment peripheral blood. Here immunoSEQ multiplex PCR was the method, and the copy in TCRdb shows in-frame clones only, minus some. This sample carries fewer than 80,000 clones, roughly 79% of them seen once, and the ten largest clones take 3% to 4%. The sample in question was PBMCs, obtained around atezolizumab (anti-PD-L1) treatment. These receptors originate from a man between 65 and 85 years old with urothelial cancer.

This clone was seen only a few times. The DNA for the CDR3 is TGCGCCACCCTTAGCGGGAGCTGGGAGACCCAGTACTTC. It translates to CATLSGSWETQYF. V usage is TRBV10-2 and J usage is TRBJ2-5, with 9 positions matching TRBD2. V trimming: 10 bases; J trimming: 5 bases; junction bases outside the gene matches: 8. Germline lookup yields CDR1 WSHSY and CDR2 SAAADI. This CDR3 region has 13 residues.

The rearrangement uses TRBV5-1 and TRBJ2-3; 7 bases agree with TRBD1. Germline assignment: CDR1 SGHRS and CDR2 YFSETQ. This CDR3 region has 15 residues. Trimming at V came to 4 bases and at J to 4 bases, leaving 9 bases not matched to a gene. The CDR3 here is CASSPDGQAPDTQYF. The CDR3 coding sequence is TGCGCCAGCAGCCCTGATGGACAGGCCCCAGATACGCAGTATTTT.

This clone showed up just a few times. J is TRBJ1-1 and V is TRBV18; D is possibly TRBD1 (6 bases). Trimming took 3 bases from V and 0 from J, leaving 17 bases between them. The CDR3 spans 17 residues. The germline V gene encodes CDR1 KGHSH and CDR2 LQKENI. This CDR3 reads CASSPYRDKTLNTEAFF. Written as DNA, the CDR3 is TGTGCCAGCTCACCGTACCGGGACAAGACTTTGAACACTGAAGCTTTCTTT.

The chain couples TRBV19 to TRBJ2-2, with a weak D call TRBD1 (6 bases). Trimming took off 3 bases at V and 0 bases at J, with 11 bases between the two ends. The germline V gene encodes CDR1 LNHDA and CDR2 SQIVND (reference sequence). This CDR3 contains 16 residues. The CDR3 nucleotides are TGTGCCAGTAGTATCAGGGACACAGCGAACACCGGGGAGCTGTTTTTT. Translation gives CASSIRDTANTGELFF.

The chain carries TRBV5-4 and TRBJ2-3; unclear D gene. The length of the CDR3 is 16 residues. CDR1 and CDR2 from the germline V gene are SGHNT and YYREEE (reference sequence). V gave up 0 bases and J gave up 0 bases, with 11 bases separating them. CDR3 amino acids: CASSLEPFTSTDTQYF. The CDR3 DNA sequence: TGTGCCAGCAGCTTGGAGCCATTTACTAGCACAGATACGCAGTATTTT.

CDR3 residues: CASSTGTGGVGETQYF. For the CDR3, the DNA is TGTGCCAGCAGTACCGGGACAGGGGGAGTCGGGGAGACCCAGTACTTC. The chain uses TRBV2 and TRBJ2-5, with 11 bases identical to TRBD1. The CDR3 has 16 residues. After removal of 5 bases from V and 5 bases from J, the junction contained 10 bases not matched to a gene. Germline V lookup: CDR1 SNHLY, CDR2 FYNNEI.

This chain uses TRBV19 with TRBJ2-6; D unclear. The length of the CDR3 is 14 residues. Germline V CDR1 and CDR2: LNHDA, SQIVND (reference sequence). V dropped 5 bases and J dropped 0 bases, with 5 bases sitting between them. The CDR3 region is CASSFNSGANVLTF. CDR3 nucleotide sequence: TGTGCCAGTAGTTTCAACTCTGGGGCCAACGTCCTGACTTTC.

The chain carries TRBV29-1 and TRBJ1-1; TRBD1 aligns across 7 bases. Germline trimming cut 7 bases from V and 4 bases from J; bases unmatched to any gene: 15. CDR1 SQVTM and CDR2 ANQGSEA come from the germline V gene. The CDR3 runs 15 residues. CDR3 sequence reads: CSGGAGGTALTEAFF. The CDR3 DNA is TGCAGCGGTGGAGCCGGCGGGACAGCTCTCACTGAAGCTTTCTTT. Full variable domain (outside the CDR3, taken from reference TRBV29-1 and TRBJ1-1): SAVISQKPSRDICQRGTSLTIQCQVDSQVTMMFWYRQQPGQSLTLIATANQGSEATYESGFVIDKFPISRPNLTFSTLTVSNMSPEDSSIYLCSGGAGGTALTEAFFGQGTRLTVV.

This clone appeared a single time. V usage is TRBV6-5 and J usage is TRBJ2-5, with 8 positions matching TRBD1. Trimming cost V 7 bases and J 0 bases; bases outside gene matches: 7. The CDR3 runs 15 residues. CDR1 MNHEY and CDR2 SVGAGI come from the germline V gene. The CDR3 loop is CASTRAGGHQETQYF. Here the CDR3 DNA reads TGTGCCAGCACCCGGGCAGGGGGCCACCAAGAGACCCAGTACTTC.

This clone was observed at least ten times. The rearrangement uses TRBV19 and TRBJ2-7; TRBD1 is a possible D gene (6 bases). The V and J ends lost 5 bases and 8 bases respectively, with 16 bases between them. The germline V gene encodes CDR1 LNHDA and CDR2 SQIVND (reference sequence). This CDR3 spans 13 amino acids. Written as DNA, the CDR3 is TGTGCCAGTAGTCTCCAGGACAGCCGTCAGCAGTACTTC. This translates into CASSLQDSRQQYF.

The rearrangement joins TRBV10-3 to TRBJ2-7; 14 bases are shared with TRBD2. The CDR3 length is 16 residues. After removal of 8 bases from V and 4 bases from J, the junction contained 10 bases not matched to a gene. CDR1 ENHRY and CDR2 SYGVKD come from the germline V gene. The CDR3 spells CAIRSGLAGVTYEQYF. Here the CDR3 DNA reads TGTGCCATCCGATCGGGACTAGCGGGAGTAACTTACGAGCAGTACTTC.